This TCR beta chain was observed in a study of a mutant IDH1 vaccine in newly diagnosed glioma (dated by TCRdb to the early 2020s). With respect to the entire study: Vaccination began 4-6 weeks after radiotherapy alone, or alongside temozolomide cycles in the chemotherapy-containing groups. Of the roughly 31 treated patients, around 62% were male and approximately 38% were female, and the mean age was approximately 40 years. Prior to enrollment, patients had been given standard therapy consisting of radiotherapy alone, temozolomide alone, or radiochemotherapy with temozolomide, with the combination given to most patients. The week-35 safety follow-up took place at visit V12, and the week-47 end of study took place at visit V13. Peripheral blood was collected at six visits: V03 (baseline), V05, V07, V10, V12 and V13. For exploratory analyses, approximately 23 treated patients had longitudinal TCRB deep sequencing done wherever samples were available. The study at large found these results: Selection of PBMC samples for TCRB deep sequencing was based on availability. No apparent relationship was observed between pseudoprogression and alterations in the top peripheral T cell clonotypes detected by TCRB sequencing. Vaccine-induced immune responses across multiple MHC alleles were detected in over 85% of patients. According to the authors, sample limitations meant that analyses of patient blood samples could not be reproduced.

CDR1 and CDR2 are drawn from the germline V gene: SGHDT, YYEEEE. Relative to germline, V is missing 7 bases and J is missing 9 bases, with 12 bases of the junction outside any gene match. Taken from cysteine to phenylalanine, the CDR3 has 14 residues. Left in the record is the CDR3 DNA by itself, 42 bases read in frame from the first base. The library was prepared using the immunoSEQ multiplex PCR assay. Rearranged TCR beta chain sequences were amplified using the hsTCRB Kit according to the manufacturer's protocol. Sequencing of TCRB libraries was carried out on an Illumina MiSeq. The authors processed their data as follows. The kit vendor's proprietary platform handled demultiplexing, trimming and gene mapping. The table was pulled from immuneACCESS by TCRdb, which kept in-frame rearrangements only. Such tables lose some clones; where checked, under half of the loss comes from unresolved V genes, and the rest has no known cause. V and J calls plus clone size are reproduced from that table; the DNA served to infer D and trimming. The sample table holds some 63,000 clones, of which around 74% were seen once. The ten largest make up approximately 4.8% of the sample.

The time point label of this sample denotes: week 35, safety follow-up. Every vaccine dose consisted of 300 ug of a 20-mer mutant IDH1 peptide in Montanide, administered subcutaneously together with topical imiquimod. Patients received eight vaccinations in weeks 1, 3, 5, 7, 11, 15, 19 and 23, corresponding to visits V03 through V10. All donors had newly diagnosed IDH1-mutant astrocytomas of WHO grade 3 or 4 that showed loss of nuclear ATRX. The samples were drawn from NOA16, a multicentre, single-arm, open-label phase I trial in Germany that tested a mutant IDH1 peptide vaccine in humans for the first time. The DNeasy Blood and Tissue Kit was used to extract genomic DNA from EDTA blood for TCRB sequencing. A word on this clone: Its recognized antigen is unknown. No qualities accompany the bases; no much larger clone lies one base away.

The sequence derives from a man in his fifties with glioma. The starting material was PBMCs, obtained from a glioma patient whose treatment included an IDH1 peptide vaccine. The V and J segments used are TRBV5-6 and TRBJ2-1; TRBD1 agrees with 8 junctional bases. This receptor carries the CDR3 CASYYRGKYGEQFF. The DNA sequence follows: TGTGCCAGCTACTACAGGGGGAAGTACGGTGAGCAGTTCTTC. Full variable domain (CDR3 extended with the reference TRBV5-6 and TRBJ2-1 proteins): DAGVTQSPTHLIKTRGQQVTLRCSPKSGHDTVSWYQQALGQGPQFIFQYYEEEERQRGNFPDRFSGHQFPNYSSELNVNALLLGDSALYLCASYYRGKYGEQFFGPGTRLTVL.